A selection of T cell receptor beta chains follows, all from one sample in a study of cytomegalovirus exposure and HLA in healthy donors. Using immunoSEQ multiplex PCR, the repertoire was profiled, and TCRdb retains in-frame clones only, with some absent. Here the sample spans more than 50,000 clones, over 75% being singletons. The sample consisted of PBMCs. The receptors here all came from a female donor in good health and CMV-seronegative. CDR3s include the opening cysteine and the closing phenylalanine or tryptophan. A D gene is named only where the DNA matches it firmly. Where a row states a size, it is once, few, many or the class of an expanded clone; other rows omit it.

size | J | V | D | CDR3 | DNA
. | TRBJ2-7 | TRBV7-6 | . | CASSPRGGTPLEQYF | TGTGCCAGCAGCCCCAGGGGAGGGACTCCTCTCGAGCAGTACTTC
. | TRBJ2-7 | TRBV29-1 | . | CSVDIGGSSYEQYF | TGCAGCGTTGATATAGGGGGTAGCTCCTACGAGCAGTACTTC
. | TRBJ1-1 | TRBV19 | TRBD1 | CASSTGGNTEAFF | TGTGCCAGTAGCACAGGGGGGAACACTGAAGCTTTCTTT
. | TRBJ1-3 | TRBV25-1 | . | CASSEARGAGNTIYF | TGTGCCAGCAGTGAAGCCAGGGGCGCTGGAAACACCATATATTTT
. | TRBJ1-5 | TRBV28 | . | CASSYGTNSNQPQHF | TGTGCCAGCAGTTACGGGACTAATAGCAATCAGCCCCAGCATTTT
. | TRBJ1-1 | TRBV6-1 | TRBD1 | CASNRGTEAFF | TGTGCCAGCAACAGGGGAACTGAAGCTTTCTTT
. | TRBJ1-2 | TRBV29-1 | TRBD1 | CSVGETGRKVHTF | TGCAGCGTTGGGGAGACAGGGCGGAAGGTTCACACCTTC
. | TRBJ2-4 | TRBV7-9 | . | CASSDMGGRNSQYF | TGTGCCAGCAGCGATATGGGGGGGCGGAACAGTCAGTACTTC
once | TRBJ2-7 | TRBV11-2 | . | CASSAKQGSSYEQYF | TGTGCCAGCAGCGCAAAACAGGGTAGTTCCTACGAGCAGTACTTC
. | TRBJ2-2 | TRBV30 | TRBD1 | CASGTGGSGELFF | TGTGCCTCCGGGACAGGGGGCTCCGGGGAGCTGTTTTTT
. | TRBJ2-7 | TRBV5-5 | . | CASSSRDTYEQYF | TGTGCCAGCAGCTCCCGGGACACTTACGAGCAGTACTTC
. | TRBJ2-3 | TRBV7-8 | TRBD1 | CASSLWTGTDTQYF | TGTGCCAGCAGCTTATGGACAGGGACAGATACGCAGTATTTT
. | TRBJ2-5 | TRBV7-2 | . | CASSLNGRRETQYF | TGTGCCAGCAGCTTAAATGGGAGGCGGGAGACCCAGTACTTC
. | TRBJ2-2 | TRBV29-1 | TRBD2 | CSVAPSSSGSTVRTGELFF | TGCAGCGTTGCCCCCTCAAGTAGCGGGAGTACGGTCCGAACCGGGGAGCTGTTTTTT
few | TRBJ2-1 | TRBV19 | TRBD2 | CASSLSGTVRGEQFF | TGTGCCAGTAGCCTTAGCGGGACGGTGCGGGGTGAGCAGTTCTTC
. | TRBJ2-5 | TRBV7-2 | TRBD1 | CASSPGQGGETQYF | TGTGCCAGCAGCCCCGGACAGGGGGGGGAGACCCAGTACTTC
. | TRBJ1-1 | TRBV19 | TRBD1 | CASSISGGRLNTEAFF | TGTGCCAGTAGTATTTCAGGGGGCCGATTGAACACTGAAGCTTTCTTT
. | TRBJ2-1 | TRBV6-4 | TRBD2 | CASSTTASGGPQEQFF | TGTGCCAGCAGTACGACGGCTAGCGGGGGGCCCCAGGAGCAGTTCTTC
. | TRBJ1-4 | TRBV6-5 | TRBD1 | CASSRTGGNGEKLFF | TGTGCCAGCTCCCGTACAGGGGGCAATGGTGAAAAACTGTTTTTT
. | TRBJ2-7 | TRBV6-1 | . | CASSHSTQDRYEQYF | TGTGCCAGCAGTCACAGCACACAGGATCGCTACGAGCAGTACTTC
. | TRBJ2-7 | TRBV2 | TRBD1 | CASRTGNPTYEQYF | TGTGCCAGCAGGACAGGGAACCCCACCTACGAGCAGTACTTC
. | TRBJ1-4 | TRBV10-3 | . | CAISERAGMIGEKLFF | TGTGCCATCAGTGAAAGAGCAGGGATGATAGGTGAAAAACTGTTTTTT
once | TRBJ2-3 | TRBV27 | . | CASSPGIHTTDTQYF | TGTGCCAGCAGTCCCGGGATCCACACCACAGATACGCAGTATTTT
. | TRBJ2-3 | TRBV2 | TRBD2 | CASSEGLAGGLRYF | TGTGCCAGCAGTGAGGGACTAGCGGGGGGCCTAAGGTATTTT